This TCR beta chain was documented in a study of cytomegalovirus exposure and HLA in healthy donors. General study findings and limits: In a later analysis, an Asian-associated ancestry cluster reportedly showed fewer N-insertions than the 666-donor mean.

Details on this clone: As yet, its antigen is unknown.

13 Jbeta primers and 60 Vbeta primers were used for the PCR. The protocol was immunoSEQ multiplex PCR, while the TCRdb copy is restricted to in-frame clones and leaves out a portion. Here the sample spans about 150,000 clones, 65% to 85% being singletons. Trimming pared 6 bases from V and 7 bases from J, leaving 15 bases between. This CDR3 is built from 13 residues. Germline loops: CDR1 MNHEY, CDR2 SVGAGI. This rearrangement joins TRBV6-5 to TRBJ1-2, with D tentatively TRBD1 (6 bases). Sequenced: PBMCs. The TCR originated in a man younger than 35 in good health and CMV-seronegative. The CDR3 protein is CASSPDRVLGYTF. Here the CDR3 DNA reads TGTGCCAGCAGCCCGGACAGAGTCCTTGGCTACACCTTC.